This TCR beta chain was obtained from a study of blood T cell repertoires in COVID-19. Method: immunoSEQ multiplex PCR; TCRdb's copy keeps in-frame clones and lacks some. Of over 70,000 clones listed, about 80% are singletons. Germline V CDR1 and CDR2: SGHRS, YFSETQ. This CDR3 region has 14 residues. The V end lost 0 bases, the J end lost 8 bases, and 9 bases lay between the germline ends. This chain links TRBV5-1 with TRBJ1-6; D remains unclear. The receptor's source is a man aged 25-45 years with COVID-19, enrolled during active disease. Sample: peripheral blood. In DNA, the CDR3 is TGCGCCAGCAGCTTGGATGGCGGATATTCACCCCTCCACTTT. Translated: CASSLDGGYSPLHF.